This entry concerns a single TCR beta chain. Its antigen is not known. These data belong to a study of cytomegalovirus exposure and HLA in healthy donors. The length of the CDR3 is 15 residues. Trimming pared 4 bases from V and 2 bases from J, leaving 12 bases between. Germline lookup yields CDR1 SGHAT and CDR2 FQNNGV. Study conclusions and caveats: In a later analysis, HLA-C alleles had the fewest associated TCRs, DRB1 alleles the most.

With 60 Vbeta and 13 Jbeta primers, the PCR was carried out. Clones were read by immunoSEQ multiplex PCR, and TCRdb kept only the in-frame ones, dropping some. The sample has about 82,000 clones; about 70% are singletons. Sequencing was performed on PBMCs. V and J are TRBV11-2 and TRBJ1-5; D is possibly TRBD1 (6 bases). The sequence was collected from a man in his sixties in good health and CMV-seronegative. The CDR3 DNA sequence: TGTGCCAGCAGCTCGGGGGGCCTGGGCAATCAGCCCCAGCATTTT. Protein: CASSSGGLGNQPQHF.